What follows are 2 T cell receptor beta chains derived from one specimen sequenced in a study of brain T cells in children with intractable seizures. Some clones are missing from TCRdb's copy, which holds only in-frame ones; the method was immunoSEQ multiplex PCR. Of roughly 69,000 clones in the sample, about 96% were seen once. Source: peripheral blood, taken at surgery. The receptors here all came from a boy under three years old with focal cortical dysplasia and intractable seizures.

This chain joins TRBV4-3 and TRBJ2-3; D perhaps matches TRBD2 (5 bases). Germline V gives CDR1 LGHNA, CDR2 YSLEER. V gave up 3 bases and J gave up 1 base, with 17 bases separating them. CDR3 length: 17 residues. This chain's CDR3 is CASSHAYRGEGTDTQYF. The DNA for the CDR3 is TGCGCCAGCAGCCACGCCTACCGGGGTGAGGGCACAGATACGCAGTATTTT.

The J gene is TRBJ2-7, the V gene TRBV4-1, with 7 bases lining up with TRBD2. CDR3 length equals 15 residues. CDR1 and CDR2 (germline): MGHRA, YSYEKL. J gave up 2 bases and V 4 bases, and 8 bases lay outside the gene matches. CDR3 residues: CASSPSSSGTYEQYF. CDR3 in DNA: TGCGCCAGCAGCCCATCCTCTAGCGGTACCTACGAGCAGTACTTC.